The present T cell receptor (beta chain) was sequenced within a study of CD8 T cells in Susac syndrome. General observations from the study: A relatively small number of individuals underwent TCR sequencing and HLA analysis.

About this clonotype: Its antigen is currently unknown.

The RNA, about 0.45 to 1 ug, was put through reverse transcription using random hexamers. Multiplex immunoSEQ PCR targeted 54 Vbeta and 13 Jbeta TCR beta segments. TCRdb analysed the immunoSEQ multiplex PCR reads with MiXCR anew, one entry per CDR3 protein. This table holds approximately 110,000 distinct CDR3 sequences, more than 90% found once. The CDR3 runs 13 residues. Germline CDR1 and CDR2: ENHRY and SYGVKD. Trimming took off 0 bases at V and 11 bases at J, with 13 bases between the two ends. Sequencing of TCR beta, carried out with a high-throughput approach, was applied to CD8+ and CD4+ T cells from the blood.

Sequenced input: CD4+ T cells from PBMCs. This chain uses TRBV10-3 with TRBJ1-1; possible D gene TRBD1, 6 bases. This clonotype was sampled from a human donor in good health. The CDR3 here is CAISESQGIGAFF. The DNA of the CDR3 is TGTGCCATCAGTGAGTCGCAGGGGATCGGGGCTTTCTTT.